Below, 8 T cell receptor beta chains from the same sample are listed, as sequenced in a study of T-cell memory formation after mild COVID-19. TCRdb used MiXCR to reprocess the 5' RACE reads, holding one entry per CDR3 protein. The data show 310,000 or so distinct CDR3 sequences, roughly 15% seen once. The sequenced sample was PBMCs or a T cell subset sorted from them (not recorded which). These receptors originate from a man younger than 35 who had mild COVID-19 (a few samples of this study predate the infection). Cell type and time point are not known.

The rearrangement joins TRBV5-1 to TRBJ1-1, with 8 bases lining up with TRBD1. Germline values: CDR1 SGHRS, CDR2 YFSETQ. The CDR3 loop spans 15 amino acids. The trim removed 7 bases at V and 0 bases at J, leaving 8 bases unmatched. DNA of the CDR3: TGCGCCAGCTCCGGGGCAGGGGGCATGAACACTGAAGCTTTCTTT. This sequence encodes CASSGAGGMNTEAFF.

The chain couples TRBV7-9 to TRBJ2-7; D may correspond to TRBD1 or TRBD2 (5 bases each). The CDR3 runs to 12 residues. Germline V gene sequence: CDR1 SEHNR, CDR2 FQNEAQ (reference sequence). Trimming took 8 bases from V and 3 from J, leaving 11 bases between them. The CDR3 DNA follows: TGTGCCAGCGGGGGAGCCAACTACGAGCAGTACGTC. Translation gives CASGGANYEQYV.

V and J are TRBV7-3 and TRBJ1-2; unclear D gene. Germline assignment: CDR1 SGHTA and CDR2 FQGTGA. Trimming removed 5 bases from V and 6 bases from J, with 13 bases in between. This CDR3 has 13 amino acids. CDR3: CASSAGSSDGYTF. The CDR3 DNA is TGTGCCAGCAGCGCGGGGAGTAGCGATGGCTACACCTTC.

This clonotype has just a few counts. This chain connects TRBV5-1 to TRBJ1-1, with a weak D call TRBD1 (6 bases). Trimming stripped 10 bases from V and 0 bases from J, with 19 bases between. The length of the CDR3 is 15 residues. Germline lookup yields CDR1 SGHRS and CDR2 YFSETQ. This CDR3 reads CASAGEWSMNTEAFF. DNA for the CDR3: TGCGCCTCGGCAGGGGAATGGAGCATGAACACTGAAGCTTTCTTT.

This clonotype was found a few times. This chain joins TRBV6-2 or TRBV6-3 and TRBJ2-7; maybe TRBD1 (7 bases). CDR3 length: 12 residues. The V end lost 6 bases, the J end lost 7 bases, and 13 bases lay between the germline ends. Germline CDR1 and CDR2: MNHEY and SVGEGT. The CDR3 reads CASSGGQREQYF. The CDR3 DNA reads as TGTGCCAGCAGCGGGGGACAGAGGGAGCAGTACTTC.

The V gene is TRBV6-1, the J gene TRBJ1-5, with D uncertain. Per the germline V gene, CDR1 is MNHNS and CDR2 is SASEGT. The length of the CDR3 is 16 residues. The ends were cut back, 3 bases at V and 3 bases at J, with 15 bases in the middle. CDR3 amino acids: CASSDIPDLVNQPQHF. The CDR3 bases are TGTGCCAGCAGTGACATTCCGGACCTTGTCAATCAGCCCCAGCATTTT.

The J gene is TRBJ1-5, the V gene TRBV12-3 or TRBV12-4; D call uncertain. The CDR3 sequence is 14 residues long. V lost 3 bases and J lost 0, with 6 bases in between. The CDR3 coding sequence is TGTGCCAGCAGTTTTGAATATAGCAATCAGCCCCAGCATTTT. It translates to CASSFEYSNQPQHF.

J is TRBJ1-1 and V is TRBV14; D remains ambiguous. The CDR3 extends over 16 amino acids. V was shortened by 0 bases and J by 0 bases, with 11 bases between the two germline ends. Germline V gives CDR1 SGHDN, CDR2 FVKESK. CDR3 amino acids: CASSQEDWQLNTEAFF. The CDR3 bases are TGTGCCAGCAGCCAAGAAGATTGGCAGTTGAACACTGAAGCTTTCTTT.